The entry below gives a single T cell receptor beta chain sequence along with its context. Trimming took off 6 bases at V and 3 bases at J, with 17 bases between the two ends. Looked up from germline, CDR1 is MNHEY and CDR2 is SMNVEV (reference sequence). The length of the CDR3 is 15 residues. Sequenced by immunoSEQ multiplex PCR; TCRdb stores in-frame clones only, minus some. The table lists over 200,000 clones, roughly 88% of them singletons. This specimen comes from a study of blood T cell repertoires in COVID-19. Study as a whole: Material from acute and convalescent COVID-19 was sourced from the United States, Italy and Spain. T cells, B-cell-depleted T cells, or PBMCs supplied cDNA or gDNA.

The genes are TRBV27 and TRBJ1-1; tentative D call: TRBD1 (5 bases). The TCR comes from a man aged 30 to 45 who had recovered from COVID-19. Input material: peripheral blood. The CDR3 sequence is CASSPQGRGDTEAFF. In DNA, the CDR3 is TGTGCCAGCAGCCCTCAGGGTAGAGGAGACACTGAAGCTTTCTTT.